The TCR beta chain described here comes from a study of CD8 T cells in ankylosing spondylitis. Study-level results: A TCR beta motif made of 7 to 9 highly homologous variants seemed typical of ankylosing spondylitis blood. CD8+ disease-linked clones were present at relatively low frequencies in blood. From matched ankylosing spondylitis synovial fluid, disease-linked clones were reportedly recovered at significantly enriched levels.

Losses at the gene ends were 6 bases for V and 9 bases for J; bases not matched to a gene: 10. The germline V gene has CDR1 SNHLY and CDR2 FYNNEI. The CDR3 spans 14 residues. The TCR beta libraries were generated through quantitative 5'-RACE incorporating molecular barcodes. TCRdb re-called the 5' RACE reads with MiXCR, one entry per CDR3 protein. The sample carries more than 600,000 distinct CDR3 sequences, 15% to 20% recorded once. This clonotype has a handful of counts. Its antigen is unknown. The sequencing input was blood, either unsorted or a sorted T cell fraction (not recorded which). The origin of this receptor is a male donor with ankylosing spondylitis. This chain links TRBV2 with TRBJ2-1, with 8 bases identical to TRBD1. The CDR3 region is CASRSDRVIGEQFF. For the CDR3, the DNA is TGTGCCAGCAGGTCGGACAGGGTTATCGGTGAGCAGTTCTTC.